This T cell receptor (beta chain) derives from a study of control samples from healthy donors and cancer patients. This CDR3 has 12 amino acids. Germline V gene sequence: CDR1 SGHTA, CDR2 FQGNSA. The V gene lost 5 bases and the J gene lost 6 bases, with 11 bases spanning the gap. Libraries were prepared by immunoSEQ multiplex PCR; TCRdb keeps only in-frame clonotypes and omits some of them. The data contain about 92,000 clones, around 82% of them singletons. This rearrangement joins TRBV7-2 to TRBJ2-7, with D unclear. Sequences were obtained from blood. The TCR originated in an older woman in good health. DNA for the CDR3: TGTGCCAGCAGCACAAACCGTCGCGAGCAGTACTTC. This translates into CASSTNRREQYF. The full variable domain, its missing parts supplied by reference TRBV7-2 and TRBJ2-7, is GAGVSQSPSNKVTEKGKDVELRCDPISGHTALYWYRQSLGQGLEFLIYFQGNSAPDKSGLPSDRFSAERTGGSVSTLTIQRTQQEDSAVYLCASSTNRREQYFGPGTRLTVT.